A selection of T cell receptor beta chains follows, all from one sample in a study of cytomegalovirus exposure and HLA in healthy donors. Produced via immunoSEQ multiplex PCR; TCRdb's table is partial and in-frame only. The table shows some 130,000 clones, with around 80% occurring only once. The sample was PBMCs. The receptor set was obtained from a man younger than 35 in good health and CMV-seronegative. The CDR3 runs from the conserved cysteine through the conserved F or W. A D gene is named only where the DNA matches it firmly. Part of the rows lack a size; the others show once, few, many or a class for expanded clones.

v_gene: TRBV5-4
j_gene: TRBJ2-7
d_gene: -
abundance: -
CDR3nt: TGTGCCAGCAGCGCCCCCGGGACTCTTGCCTACGAGCAGTACTTC
CDR3aa: CASSAPGTLAYEQYF

v_gene: TRBV27
j_gene: TRBJ2-7
d_gene: -
abundance: -
CDR3nt: TGTGCCAGCAGTTTAGCAGGGGACTCCTACGAGCAGTACTTC
CDR3aa: CASSLAGDSYEQYF

v_gene: TRBV11-2
j_gene: TRBJ1-1
d_gene: TRBD1
abundance: -
CDR3nt: TGTGCCAGCAGTCGGGACAGGAACACTGAAGCTTTCTTT
CDR3aa: CASSRDRNTEAFF

v_gene: TRBV6-5
j_gene: TRBJ1-1
d_gene: TRBD1
abundance: few
CDR3nt: TGTGCCGTACTTAAGGGGGCCTTCGGCACTGAAGCTTTCTTT
CDR3aa: CAVLKGAFGTEAFF

v_gene: TRBV5-5
j_gene: TRBJ1-1
d_gene: -
abundance: few
CDR3nt: TGTGCCAGCAGCCCGACAGATTACCACACTGAAGCTTTCTTT
CDR3aa: CASSPTDYHTEAFF

v_gene: TRBV6-1
j_gene: TRBJ2-3
d_gene: TRBD2
abundance: -
CDR3nt: TGTGCCAGCAGTGCTACAGGGCCCCTACCTAGCGGGAGTGCAGATACGCAGTATTTT
CDR3aa: CASSATGPLPSGSADTQYF

v_gene: TRBV18
j_gene: TRBJ1-1
d_gene: -
abundance: -
CDR3nt: TGTGCCAGCTCTCAGGACATGGATACTGAAGCTTTCTTT
CDR3aa: CASSQDMDTEAFF

v_gene: TRBV5-6
j_gene: TRBJ2-1
d_gene: -
abundance: -
CDR3nt: TGTGCCAGCAGCGGCCTAGACCCCACCGAGCAGTTCTTC
CDR3aa: CASSGLDPTEQFF

v_gene: TRBV5-1
j_gene: TRBJ2-7
d_gene: TRBD2
abundance: once
CDR3nt: TGCGCCAGCAGCCCGGGACTAGCGGCAACCTACGAGCAGTACTTC
CDR3aa: CASSPGLAATYEQYF

v_gene: TRBV28
j_gene: TRBJ1-5
d_gene: -
abundance: -
CDR3nt: TGTGCCAGCAGTGTACAGGTGCGGAATCAGCCCCAGCATTTT
CDR3aa: CASSVQVRNQPQHF

v_gene: TRBV9
j_gene: TRBJ1-2
d_gene: -
abundance: -
CDR3nt: TGTGCCAGCAGCCCGGGGGAGGCTAACTATGGCTACACCTTC
CDR3aa: CASSPGEANYGYTF

v_gene: TRBV2
j_gene: TRBJ2-7
d_gene: -
abundance: -
CDR3nt: TGTGCCAGCAGTGTCCAGGGGCCCTCCTACGAGCAGTACTTC
CDR3aa: CASSVQGPSYEQYF

v_gene: TRBV27
j_gene: TRBJ2-7
d_gene: -
abundance: -
CDR3nt: TGTGCCACCTCGCCAGGGGTTGCCTACGAGCAGTACTTC
CDR3aa: CATSPGVAYEQYF

v_gene: TRBV5-6
j_gene: TRBJ1-2
d_gene: -
abundance: -
CDR3nt: TGTGCCAGCAGCTATACCGGGCAGGGATTGTTTGGCTACACCTTC
CDR3aa: CASSYTGQGLFGYTF

v_gene: TRBV2
j_gene: TRBJ1-1
d_gene: -
abundance: -
CDR3nt: TGTGCCAGCGCCCCGAGGAGTTACACTGAAGCTTTCTTT
CDR3aa: CASAPRSYTEAFF

v_gene: TRBV5-1
j_gene: TRBJ2-2
d_gene: TRBD1
abundance: -
CDR3nt: TGCGCCAGCAGCTGGGACAGGACGAACACCGGGGAGCTGTTTTTT
CDR3aa: CASSWDRTNTGELFF

v_gene: TRBV6-6
j_gene: TRBJ2-3
d_gene: -
abundance: -
CDR3nt: TGTGCCAGCAGTTACTCGAACTTTCGAAGCACAGATACGCAGTATTTT
CDR3aa: CASSYSNFRSTDTQYF

v_gene: TRBV6-6
j_gene: TRBJ1-5
d_gene: -
abundance: -
CDR3nt: TGTGCCAGCAGTTCCCACAGTGAAAATCAGCCCCAGCATTTT
CDR3aa: CASSSHSENQPQHF

v_gene: TRBV6-5
j_gene: TRBJ2-3
d_gene: -
abundance: -
CDR3nt: TGTGCCAGCAGTTATATAGGATCTAGGCCAGATACGCAGTATTTT
CDR3aa: CASSYIGSRPDTQYF

v_gene: TRBV27
j_gene: TRBJ1-5
d_gene: -
abundance: -
CDR3nt: TGTGCCAGCAGGGAGAACTGGGGGGGGAATCAGCCCCAGCATTTT
CDR3aa: CASRENWGGNQPQHF

v_gene: TRBV29-1
j_gene: TRBJ2-2
d_gene: TRBD1
abundance: -
CDR3nt: TGCAGCGTTGAAGATCTTCAAGGACAGGTCCTTAACACCGGGGAGCTGTTTTTT
CDR3aa: CSVEDLQGQVLNTGELFF

v_gene: TRBV18
j_gene: TRBJ1-1
d_gene: -
abundance: -
CDR3nt: TGTGCCAGCTCACCATATAACACTGAAGCTTTCTTT
CDR3aa: CASSPYNTEAFF

v_gene: TRBV4-1
j_gene: TRBJ2-7
d_gene: TRBD1
abundance: -
CDR3nt: TGCGCCAGCAGCCCAATGACAGGGGGATGGTACGAGCAGTACTTC
CDR3aa: CASSPMTGGWYEQYF

v_gene: TRBV4-2
j_gene: TRBJ2-3
d_gene: TRBD2
abundance: -
CDR3nt: TGTGCCAGCAGCCAAATAAAGACTAGCGACACAGATACGCAGTATTTT
CDR3aa: CASSQIKTSDTDTQYF

v_gene: TRBV11-2
j_gene: TRBJ2-7
d_gene: TRBD2
abundance: -
CDR3nt: TGTGCCAGCAGCCCATGGACTAGCGGGTCCTACGAGCAGTACTTC
CDR3aa: CASSPWTSGSYEQYF

v_gene: TRBV6-5
j_gene: TRBJ2-3
d_gene: TRBD2
abundance: -
CDR3nt: TGTGCCAGCAGTTATGGGCGGGAGGGGAGCACAGATACGCAGTATTTT
CDR3aa: CASSYGREGSTDTQYF

v_gene: TRBV2
j_gene: TRBJ2-7
d_gene: TRBD1
abundance: -
CDR3nt: TGTGCCAGCAGTGAACTATCCCCAAGGACAGGGGCCTACAGGGACGAGCAGTACTTC
CDR3aa: CASSELSPRTGAYRDEQYF

v_gene: TRBV7-2
j_gene: TRBJ2-7
d_gene: -
abundance: -
CDR3nt: TGTGCCAGCAGCTTGACAGGACCCCCGGCCTACGAGCAGTACTTC
CDR3aa: CASSLTGPPAYEQYF

v_gene: TRBV2
j_gene: TRBJ2-5
d_gene: TRBD2
abundance: -
CDR3nt: TGTGCCAGCAGGGGGACTAGAGGAGAGACCCAGTACTTC
CDR3aa: CASRGTRGETQYF

v_gene: TRBV5-5
j_gene: TRBJ2-3
d_gene: TRBD1
abundance: -
CDR3nt: TGTGCCAGCAGCTTGGAAGGGACAGGGGGCTCTGATACGCAGTATTTT
CDR3aa: CASSLEGTGGSDTQYF

v_gene: TRBV6-1
j_gene: TRBJ1-2
d_gene: TRBD1
abundance: -
CDR3nt: TGTGCCAGCAGTGCAGTCGGATCGGGCAGGGGGCGAGGCTACACCTTC
CDR3aa: CASSAVGSGRGRGYTF

v_gene: TRBV11-3
j_gene: TRBJ2-2
d_gene: -
abundance: -
CDR3nt: TGTGCCAGCAGCTTATATTTGGGACACACCAACACCGGGGAGCTGTTTTTT
CDR3aa: CASSLYLGHTNTGELFF

v_gene: TRBV7-2
j_gene: TRBJ2-7
d_gene: -
abundance: -
CDR3nt: TGTGCCAGCAGCTTTAATATTGGAGAAACCGAGCAGTACTTC
CDR3aa: CASSFNIGETEQYF

v_gene: TRBV7-9
j_gene: TRBJ1-6
d_gene: -
abundance: -
CDR3nt: TGTTCCAGCAGCATACCCCTTCGAGGGAGCTCCTATAATTCACCCCTCCACTTT
CDR3aa: CSSSIPLRGSSYNSPLHF

v_gene: TRBV7-2
j_gene: TRBJ1-2
d_gene: TRBD1
abundance: once
CDR3nt: TGTGCCAGCAGCTTAGGACAGGGGGCGGGTGGCTACACCTTC
CDR3aa: CASSLGQGAGGYTF

v_gene: TRBV28
j_gene: TRBJ2-7
d_gene: TRBD2
abundance: once
CDR3nt: TGTGCCAGCACGGGTAGCGGGGGTACCTACGAGCAGTACTTC
CDR3aa: CASTGSGGTYEQYF

v_gene: TRBV9
j_gene: TRBJ2-7
d_gene: -
abundance: -
CDR3nt: TGTGCCAGCAGCGTAGGAGCCGGGACTGTATCCGACGAGCAGTACTTC
CDR3aa: CASSVGAGTVSDEQYF

v_gene: TRBV5-5
j_gene: TRBJ2-1
d_gene: TRBD2
abundance: -
CDR3nt: TGTGCCAGCAGCTTGGGACTAGCGGAGCTGGAGGAGCAGTTCTTC
CDR3aa: CASSLGLAELEEQFF

v_gene: TRBV7-8
j_gene: TRBJ1-1
d_gene: -
abundance: -
CDR3nt: TGTGCCAGCAGCTTGAGACAGCCTATGAACACTGAAGCTTTCTTT
CDR3aa: CASSLRQPMNTEAFF

v_gene: TRBV2
j_gene: TRBJ1-1
d_gene: -
abundance: -
CDR3nt: TGTGCCAGCAGGACACAGTCAAACACTGAAGCTTTCTTT
CDR3aa: CASRTQSNTEAFF

v_gene: TRBV7-2
j_gene: TRBJ2-1
d_gene: TRBD2
abundance: -
CDR3nt: TGTGCCAGCAGCTTAGCGGGGACTAGTAGACAGCAGTTCTTC
CDR3aa: CASSLAGTSRQQFF

v_gene: TRBV30
j_gene: TRBJ2-5
d_gene: TRBD1
abundance: -
CDR3nt: TGTGCCTGGAGTCGCAGGGGGACCCAAGAGACCCAGTACTTC
CDR3aa: CAWSRRGTQETQYF

v_gene: TRBV30
j_gene: TRBJ1-1
d_gene: -
abundance: -
CDR3nt: TGTGCCTGGAGTCATCTTGGCTTTAACACTGAAGCTTTCTTT
CDR3aa: CAWSHLGFNTEAFF

v_gene: TRBV7-9
j_gene: TRBJ1-4
d_gene: TRBD1
abundance: -
CDR3nt: TGTGCCAGCAGCCCGCAGGGGGCAACTAATGAAAAACTGTTTTTT
CDR3aa: CASSPQGATNEKLFF

v_gene: TRBV6-4
j_gene: TRBJ2-2
d_gene: -
abundance: -
CDR3nt: TGTGCCAGCAGTGACTCCGGGACTAACACCGGGGAGCTGTTTTTT
CDR3aa: CASSDSGTNTGELFF

v_gene: TRBV7-9
j_gene: TRBJ1-2
d_gene: -
abundance: -
CDR3nt: TGTTCCAGCAGCTTAGCAGGGGTCTCTGGCTACACCTTC
CDR3aa: CSSSLAGVSGYTF

v_gene: TRBV7-9
j_gene: TRBJ2-5
d_gene: TRBD2
abundance: -
CDR3nt: TGTGCCAGCAGCTTACTAGCGGGAGCAGAGACCCAGTACTTC
CDR3aa: CASSLLAGAETQYF